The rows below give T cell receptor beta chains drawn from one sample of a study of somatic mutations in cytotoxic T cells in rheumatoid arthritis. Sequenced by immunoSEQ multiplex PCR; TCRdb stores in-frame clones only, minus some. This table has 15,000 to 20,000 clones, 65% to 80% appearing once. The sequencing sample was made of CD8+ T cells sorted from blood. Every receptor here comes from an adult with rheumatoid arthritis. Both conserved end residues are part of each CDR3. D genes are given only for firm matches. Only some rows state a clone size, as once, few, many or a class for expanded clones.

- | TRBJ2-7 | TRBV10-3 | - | TGTGCCATCGGGAGTGGGGAAAACTACGAGCAGTACTTC | CAIGSGENYEQYF
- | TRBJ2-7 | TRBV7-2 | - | TGTGCCAGCAGCTTAGGCGTTAGGTGGGGAAACTCCTACGAGCAGTACTTC | CASSLGVRWGNSYEQYF
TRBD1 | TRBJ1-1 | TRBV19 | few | TGTGCCAGTAGGAGGGACAGGGGATTCTCCACTGAAGCTTTCTTT | CASRRDRGFSTEAFF
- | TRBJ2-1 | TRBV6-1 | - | TGTGCCAGCAAGGATGGCAGGGACAATGAGCAGTTCTTC | CASKDGRDNEQFF
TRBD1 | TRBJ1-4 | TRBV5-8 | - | TGTGCCAGCAGCAGACGTTTGGGACAGGGAATTGGTAATGAAAAACTGTTTTTT | CASSRRLGQGIGNEKLFF
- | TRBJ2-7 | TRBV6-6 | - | TGTGCCAGCAGTTACTCTGGGCAGGAGCAGTACTTC | CASSYSGQEQYF
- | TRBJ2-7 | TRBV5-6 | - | TGTGCCAGCAGCTTGGGAGGGAGCCGGATTTACGAGCAGTACTTC | CASSLGGSRIYEQYF
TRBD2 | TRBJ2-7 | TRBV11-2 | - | TGTGCCAGCAGCTTAACCCCACTAGCGGAGGCCTACGAGCAGTACTTC | CASSLTPLAEAYEQYF
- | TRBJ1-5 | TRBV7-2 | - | TGTGCCAGCAGCTTAATAGACTCTAGCAATCAGCCCCAGCATTTT | CASSLIDSSNQPQHF
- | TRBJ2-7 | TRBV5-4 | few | TGTGCCAGCAGCAAAGGGGGGTTCACCTACGAGCAGTACTTC | CASSKGGFTYEQYF
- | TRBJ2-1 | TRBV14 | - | TGTGCCAGCAGCCAAGCCCCTTTTTTAGAGCAGTTCTTC | CASSQAPFLEQFF
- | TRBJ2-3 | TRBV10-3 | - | TGTGCCATCAGTGGATATCAAGGGGATAGCACAGATACGCAGTATTTT | CAISGYQGDSTDTQYF
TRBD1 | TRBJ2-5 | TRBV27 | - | TGTGCCAGCAGTTTAGGGACAGGGGTAAAAGAGACCCAGTACTTC | CASSLGTGVKETQYF
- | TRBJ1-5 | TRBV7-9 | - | TGTGCCAGCAGCTTAAGTGGGGACAATCAGCCCCAGCATTTT | CASSLSGDNQPQHF
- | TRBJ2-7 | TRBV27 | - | TGTGCCAGCCGTTTTGGGGGCGAGCAGTACTTC | CASRFGGEQYF
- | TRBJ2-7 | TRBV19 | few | TGTGCCAGTAGTGAGTATGGGGGAGATTCCTACGAGCAGTACTTC | CASSEYGGDSYEQYF
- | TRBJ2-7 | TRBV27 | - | TGTGCCAGCTCATTTCGCGGGACTGCCTACTACGAGCAGTACTTC | CASSFRGTAYYEQYF
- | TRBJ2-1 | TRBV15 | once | TGTGCCACCAGCAGAGGGGGGGAGACCTACAATGAGCAGTTCTTC | CATSRGGETYNEQFF
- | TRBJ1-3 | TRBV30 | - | TGTGCCTGGAGTGTGTGGACAGTGACTCACAGCTCTGGAAACACCATATATTTT | CAWSVWTVTHSSGNTIYF
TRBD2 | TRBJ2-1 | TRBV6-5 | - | TGTGCCAGCAGTTACTCGACTAGCGGGATTGGCTATGAGCAGTTCTTC | CASSYSTSGIGYEQFF
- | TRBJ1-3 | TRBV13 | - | TGTGCCAGCAGCTTAGCAGGAAACACCATATATTTT | CASSLAGNTIYF
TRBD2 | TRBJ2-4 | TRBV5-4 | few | TGTGCCAGCAGCTTGAGCGGGGGGGAAAACATTCAGTACTTC | CASSLSGGENIQYF
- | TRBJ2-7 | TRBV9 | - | TGTGCCAGCAGCGAGGTTAACTCCTACGAGCAGTACTTC | CASSEVNSYEQYF
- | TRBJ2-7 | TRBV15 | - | TGTGCCACCAGCAGAGATGCTGGGGGGGCGGTTTTGGACGAGCAGTACTTC | CATSRDAGGAVLDEQYF
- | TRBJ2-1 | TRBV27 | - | TGTGCCAGCAGTCTACTACGGTTAGCGGCGGATGAGCAGTTCTTC | CASSLLRLAADEQFF
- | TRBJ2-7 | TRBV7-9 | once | TGTGCCAGCAGCCCCCCAGGAAGCTACGAGCAGTACTTC | CASSPPGSYEQYF
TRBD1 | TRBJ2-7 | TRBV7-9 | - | TGTGCCAGCAGCTTAGCTTTGGCAGGGGGCTCCTACGAGCAGTACTTC | CASSLALAGGSYEQYF
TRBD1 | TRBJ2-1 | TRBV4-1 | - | TGCGCCAGCAGTTACGACAGGGGGCCGGGCAATGAGCAGTTCTTC | CASSYDRGPGNEQFF
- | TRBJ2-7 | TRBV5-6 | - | TGTGCCAGCAGTTGGGGGAGTTCTGGCGAGCAGTACTTC | CASSWGSSGEQYF
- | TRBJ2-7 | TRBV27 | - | TGTGCCAGCAGTTTAGGGCGGGGAGTCTACGAGCAGTACTTC | CASSLGRGVYEQYF
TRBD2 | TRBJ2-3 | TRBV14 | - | TGTGCCAGCAGCCAAGAAGGGAGGGGTTGGACAGATACGCAGTATTTT | CASSQEGRGWTDTQYF
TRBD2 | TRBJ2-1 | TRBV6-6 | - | TGTGCCAGCAGAGGCGGGGGATTATACGATGAGCAGTTCTTC | CASRGGGLYDEQFF
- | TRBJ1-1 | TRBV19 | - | TGTGCCAGTAGTATTGGGGGGAACACTGAAGCTTTCTTT | CASSIGGNTEAFF
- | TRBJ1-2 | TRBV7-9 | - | TGTGCCAGCAGCTTATCAGGGCTCTATGGCTACACCTTC | CASSLSGLYGYTF
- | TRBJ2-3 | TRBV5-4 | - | TGTGCCAGCAGCTCAGACCGGGACACGCGGCCAGATACGCAGTATTTT | CASSSDRDTRPDTQYF
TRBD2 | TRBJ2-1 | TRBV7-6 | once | TGTGCCAGCAGTTCCCTGACTAGCGGGAATGAGCAGTTCTTC | CASSSLTSGNEQFF
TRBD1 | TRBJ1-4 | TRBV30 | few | TGTGCCTGGAGTAGAGGACAGGGAGGTGAAAAACTGTTTTTT | CAWSRGQGGEKLFF
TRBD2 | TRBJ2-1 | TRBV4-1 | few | TGCGCCAGCAGCCAAGATCAAGGTAGCGGGGGGGCCTATGAGCAGTTCTTC | CASSQDQGSGGAYEQFF
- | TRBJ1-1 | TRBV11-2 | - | TGTGCCAGCAGCCCCTGGGGGAACAGGGTGTGGGCTTTCTTT | CASSPWGNRVWAFF
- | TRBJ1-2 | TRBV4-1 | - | TGCGCCAGCAGCCAGAAAGGGCAGTATGGCTACACCTTC | CASSQKGQYGYTF
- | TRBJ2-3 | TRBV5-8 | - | TGTGCCGCAGCTTGGGCTGGTACGCAGTATTTT | CAAAWAGTQYF
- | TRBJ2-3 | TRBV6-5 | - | TGTGCCAGCAGTTACTCTCCGGGAAACACAGATACGCAGTATTTT | CASSYSPGNTDTQYF
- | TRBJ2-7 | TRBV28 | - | TGTGCCAGCAGTTTTCGCCTCAACTACGAGCAGTACTTC | CASSFRLNYEQYF
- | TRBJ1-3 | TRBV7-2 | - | TGTGCCAGCAGCTTATCAGGGACTCTTGGAAACACCATATATTTT | CASSLSGTLGNTIYF
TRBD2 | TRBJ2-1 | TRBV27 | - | TGTGCCAGCAGTTTTGGGACTAGCGGGAATGAGCAGTTCTTC | CASSFGTSGNEQFF
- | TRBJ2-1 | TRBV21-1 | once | TGTGCCAGCAGCGCCCACGGGACTAGCGACAACAATGAGCAGTTCTTC | CASSAHGTSDNNEQFF
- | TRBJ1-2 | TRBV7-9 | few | TGTGCCAGCAGCTTAGTTGGGACCATTCACTATGGCTACACCTTC | CASSLVGTIHYGYTF
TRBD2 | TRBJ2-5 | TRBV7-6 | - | TGTGCCAGCAGCCCAGTCGAAACTCGACTAGCGGGAGCCCAAGAGACCCAGTACTTC | CASSPVETRLAGAQETQYF
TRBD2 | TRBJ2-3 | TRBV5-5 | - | TGTGCCAGCAGCTTGGTACTAGCGGGAGGGCCCACTGATACGCAGTATTTT | CASSLVLAGGPTDTQYF
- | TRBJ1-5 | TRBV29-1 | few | TGCAGCGTTCCCGGGACTGACGAGGGACAGCCCCAGCATTTT | CSVPGTDEGQPQHF
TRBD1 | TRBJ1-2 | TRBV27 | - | TGTGCCAGCAGTTCCAACCGGGACAGGGGTGGTGGCTACACCTTC | CASSSNRDRGGGYTF
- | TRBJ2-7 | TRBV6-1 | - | TGTGCCAGCCGGGAGCGGGGACACTACGAGCAGTACTTC | CASRERGHYEQYF
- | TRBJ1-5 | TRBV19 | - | TGTGCCAGTAGTGCCCTGGGACGGGACAGCAATCAGCCCCAGCATTTT | CASSALGRDSNQPQHF
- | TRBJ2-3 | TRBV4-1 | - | TGCGCCAGCAGCCGCTTAACCGGACCCACAGATACGCAGTATTTT | CASSRLTGPTDTQYF
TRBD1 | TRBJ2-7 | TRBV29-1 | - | TGCAGCGTCGCGGAACAGGGGGCGCCCTACGAGCAGTACTTC | CSVAEQGAPYEQYF
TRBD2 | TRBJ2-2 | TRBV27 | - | TGTGCCAGCAGTCTGACTAGCGGGGGGTTCACCGGGGAGCTGTTTTTT | CASSLTSGGFTGELFF
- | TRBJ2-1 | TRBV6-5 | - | TGTGCCAGCAGTTCCGGGGGCCCCCCCAATGAGCAGTTCTTC | CASSSGGPPNEQFF
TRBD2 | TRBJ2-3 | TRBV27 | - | TGTGCCAGCAGTTTCGTGGGGGGGGAATGGGCTAGCACAGATACGCAGTATTTT | CASSFVGGEWASTDTQYF
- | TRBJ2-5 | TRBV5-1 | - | TGCGCCAGCAGCCGGGAGACAGGGATGGGGCAAGAGACCCAGTACTTC | CASSRETGMGQETQYF